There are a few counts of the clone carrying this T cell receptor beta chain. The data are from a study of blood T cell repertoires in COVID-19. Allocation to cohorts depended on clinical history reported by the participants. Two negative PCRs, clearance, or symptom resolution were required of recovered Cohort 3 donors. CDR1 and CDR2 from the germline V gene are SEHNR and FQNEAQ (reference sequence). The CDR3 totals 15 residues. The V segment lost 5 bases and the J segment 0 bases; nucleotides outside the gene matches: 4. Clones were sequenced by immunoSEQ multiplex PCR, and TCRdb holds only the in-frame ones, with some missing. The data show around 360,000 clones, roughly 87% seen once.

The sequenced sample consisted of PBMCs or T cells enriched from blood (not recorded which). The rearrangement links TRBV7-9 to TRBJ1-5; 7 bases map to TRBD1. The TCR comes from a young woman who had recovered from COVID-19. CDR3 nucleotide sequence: TGTGCCAGCAGCCCAGGGGACAGTAGCAATCAGCCCCAGCATTTT. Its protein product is CASSPGDSSNQPQHF.